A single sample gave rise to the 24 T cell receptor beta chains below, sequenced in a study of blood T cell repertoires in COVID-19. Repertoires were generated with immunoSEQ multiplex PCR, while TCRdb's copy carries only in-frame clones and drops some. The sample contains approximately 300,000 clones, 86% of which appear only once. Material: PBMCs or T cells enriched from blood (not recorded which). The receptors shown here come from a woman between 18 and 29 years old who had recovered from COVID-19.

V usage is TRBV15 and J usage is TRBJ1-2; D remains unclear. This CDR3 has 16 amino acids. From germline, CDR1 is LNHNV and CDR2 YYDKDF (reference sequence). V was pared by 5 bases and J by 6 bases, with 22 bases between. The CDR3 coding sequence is TGTGCCACCAGCGGAGGGAGGGCGCCGGCTGGCGATGGCTACACCTTC. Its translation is CATSGGRAPAGDGYTF.

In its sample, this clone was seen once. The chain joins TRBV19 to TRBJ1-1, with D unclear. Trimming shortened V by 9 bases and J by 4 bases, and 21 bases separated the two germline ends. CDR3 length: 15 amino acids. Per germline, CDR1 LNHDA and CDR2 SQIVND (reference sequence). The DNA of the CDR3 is TGTGCCAGCGCTAGGACTCAAGGCCGATTCACTGAAGCTTTCTTT. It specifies CASARTQGRFTEAFF.

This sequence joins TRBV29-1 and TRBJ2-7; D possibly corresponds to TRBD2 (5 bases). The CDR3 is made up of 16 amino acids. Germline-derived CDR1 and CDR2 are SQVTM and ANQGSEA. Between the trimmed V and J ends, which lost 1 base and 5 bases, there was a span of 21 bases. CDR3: CSVEGLGIGDLNEQYF. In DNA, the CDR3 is TGCAGCGTTGAAGGTCTGGGAATCGGGGATCTGAACGAGCAGTACTTC.

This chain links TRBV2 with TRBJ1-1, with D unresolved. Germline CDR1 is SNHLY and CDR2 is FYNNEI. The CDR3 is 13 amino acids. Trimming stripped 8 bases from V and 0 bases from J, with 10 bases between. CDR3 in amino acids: CASARGMNTEAFF. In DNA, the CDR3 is TGTGCCAGCGCACGGGGAATGAACACTGAAGCTTTCTTT. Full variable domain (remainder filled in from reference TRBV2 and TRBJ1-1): EPEVTQTPSHQVTQMGQEVILRCVPISNHLYFYWYRQILGQKVEFLVSFYNNEISEKSEIFDDQFSVERPDGSNFTLKIRSTKLEDSAMYFCASARGMNTEAFFGQGTRLTVV.

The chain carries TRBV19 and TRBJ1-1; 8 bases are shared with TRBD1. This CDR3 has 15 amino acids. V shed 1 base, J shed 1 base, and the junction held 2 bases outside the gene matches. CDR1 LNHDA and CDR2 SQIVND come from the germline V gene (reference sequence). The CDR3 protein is CASSIGGTGNTEAFF. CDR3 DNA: TGTGCCAGTAGTATAGGGGGGACAGGGAACACTGAAGCTTTCTTT.

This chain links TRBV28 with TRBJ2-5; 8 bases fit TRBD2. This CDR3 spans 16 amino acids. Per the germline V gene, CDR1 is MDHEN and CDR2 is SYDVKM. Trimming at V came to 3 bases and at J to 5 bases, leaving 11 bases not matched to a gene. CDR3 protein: CASSLGGRRFFETQYF. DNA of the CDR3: TGTGCCAGCAGTTTGGGCGGGAGGAGATTTTTCGAGACCCAGTACTTC.

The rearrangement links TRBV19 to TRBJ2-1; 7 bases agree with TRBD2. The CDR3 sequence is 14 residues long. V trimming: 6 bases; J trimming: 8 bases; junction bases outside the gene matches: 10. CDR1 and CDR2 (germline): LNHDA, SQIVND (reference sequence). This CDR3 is CASSSIAGSDEQFF. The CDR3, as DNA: TGTGCCAGTAGCTCCATAGCGGGCAGCGATGAGCAGTTCTTC.

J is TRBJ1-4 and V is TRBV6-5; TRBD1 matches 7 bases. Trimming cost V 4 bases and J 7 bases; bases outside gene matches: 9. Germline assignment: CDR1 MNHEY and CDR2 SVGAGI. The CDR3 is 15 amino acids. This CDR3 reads CASSLNRGSIEKLFF. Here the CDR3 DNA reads TGTGCCAGCAGTTTAAACAGGGGTAGCATTGAAAAACTGTTTTTT.

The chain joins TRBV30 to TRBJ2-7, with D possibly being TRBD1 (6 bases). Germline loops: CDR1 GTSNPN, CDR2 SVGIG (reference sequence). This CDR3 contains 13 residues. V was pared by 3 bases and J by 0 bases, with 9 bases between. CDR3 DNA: TGTGCCTGGAGATCAGGGGCCTCCTACGAGCAGTACTTC. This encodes CAWRSGASYEQYF.

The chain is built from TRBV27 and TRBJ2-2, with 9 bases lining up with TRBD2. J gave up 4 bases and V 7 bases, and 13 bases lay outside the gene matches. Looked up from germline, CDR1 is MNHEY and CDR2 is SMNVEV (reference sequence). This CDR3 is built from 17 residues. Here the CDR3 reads CASNLSPTSGFTGELFF. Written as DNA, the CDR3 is TGTGCCAGCAACTTATCACCGACTAGCGGATTCACCGGGGAGCTGTTTTTT.

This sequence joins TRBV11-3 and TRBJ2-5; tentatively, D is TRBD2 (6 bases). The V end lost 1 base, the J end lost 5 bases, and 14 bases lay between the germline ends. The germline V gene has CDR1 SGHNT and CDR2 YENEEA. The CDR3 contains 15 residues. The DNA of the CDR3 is TGTGCCAGCAGCTTAGGTGGGGGGTCAGGGGAGACCCAGTACTTC. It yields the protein CASSLGGGSGETQYF.

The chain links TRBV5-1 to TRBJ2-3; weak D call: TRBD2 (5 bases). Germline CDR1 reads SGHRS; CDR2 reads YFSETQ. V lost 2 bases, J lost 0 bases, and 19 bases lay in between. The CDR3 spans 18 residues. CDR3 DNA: TGCGCCAGCAGCTTAGAAAAAGGCTTAGGACTCAGCACAGATACGCAGTATTTT. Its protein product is CASSLEKGLGLSTDTQYF.

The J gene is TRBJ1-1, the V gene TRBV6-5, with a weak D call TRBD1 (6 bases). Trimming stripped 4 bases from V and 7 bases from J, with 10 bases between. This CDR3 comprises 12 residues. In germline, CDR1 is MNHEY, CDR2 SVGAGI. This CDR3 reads CASSSTGNEAFF. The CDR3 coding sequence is TGTGCCAGCAGTTCAACAGGGAATGAAGCTTTCTTT.

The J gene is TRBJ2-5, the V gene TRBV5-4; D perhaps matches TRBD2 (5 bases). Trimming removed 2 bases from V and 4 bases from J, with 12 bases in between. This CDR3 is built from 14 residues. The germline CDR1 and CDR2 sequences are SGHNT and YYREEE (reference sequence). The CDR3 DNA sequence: TGTGCCAGCAGCTTTGATCTCGAGGGAGAGACCCAGTACTTC. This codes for CASSFDLEGETQYF.

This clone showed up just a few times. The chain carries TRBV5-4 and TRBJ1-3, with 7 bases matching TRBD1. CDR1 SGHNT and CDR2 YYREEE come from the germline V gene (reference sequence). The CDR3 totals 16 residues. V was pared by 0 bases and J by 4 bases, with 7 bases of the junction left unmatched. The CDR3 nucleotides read TGTGCCAGCAGCTTGGGAGGGGGCGCGAGGGGAAACACCATATATTTT. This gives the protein CASSLGGGARGNTIYF.

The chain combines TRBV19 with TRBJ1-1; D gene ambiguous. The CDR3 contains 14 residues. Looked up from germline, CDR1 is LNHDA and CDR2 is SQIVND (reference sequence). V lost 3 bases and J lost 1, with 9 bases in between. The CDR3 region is CASSITNTNTEAFF. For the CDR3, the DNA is TGTGCCAGTAGTATCACCAACACGAACACTGAAGCTTTCTTT.

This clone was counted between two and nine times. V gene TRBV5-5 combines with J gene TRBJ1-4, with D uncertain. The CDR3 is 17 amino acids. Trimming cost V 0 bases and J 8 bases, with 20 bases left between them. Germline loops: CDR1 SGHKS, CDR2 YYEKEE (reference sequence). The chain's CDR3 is CASSLGVLAGLAEKLFF. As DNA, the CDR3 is TGTGCCAGCAGCTTGGGGGTATTGGCGGGTCTTGCCGAAAAACTGTTTTTT.

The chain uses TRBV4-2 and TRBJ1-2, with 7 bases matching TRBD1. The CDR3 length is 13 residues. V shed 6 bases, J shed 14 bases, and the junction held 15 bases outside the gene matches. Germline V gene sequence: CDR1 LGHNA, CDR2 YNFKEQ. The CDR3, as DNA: TGTGCCAGCAGAATCACTGATACCCCGGGACAGACCTTC. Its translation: CASRITDTPGQTF.

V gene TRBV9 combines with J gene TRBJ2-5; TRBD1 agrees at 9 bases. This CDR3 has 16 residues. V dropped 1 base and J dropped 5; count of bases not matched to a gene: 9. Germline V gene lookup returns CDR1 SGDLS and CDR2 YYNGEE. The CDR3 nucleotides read TGTGCCAGCAGCGTATTTGCGGGGACAGGGATGGAGACCCAGTACTTC. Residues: CASSVFAGTGMETQYF.

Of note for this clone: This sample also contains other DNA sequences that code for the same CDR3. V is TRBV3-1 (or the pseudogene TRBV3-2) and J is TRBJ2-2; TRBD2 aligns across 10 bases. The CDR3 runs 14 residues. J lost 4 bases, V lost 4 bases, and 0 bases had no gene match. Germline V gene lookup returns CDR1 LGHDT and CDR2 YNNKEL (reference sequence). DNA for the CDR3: TGTGCCAGCAGCCGACTAGCGGGCACCGGGGAGCTGTTTTTT. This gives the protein CASSRLAGTGELFF.

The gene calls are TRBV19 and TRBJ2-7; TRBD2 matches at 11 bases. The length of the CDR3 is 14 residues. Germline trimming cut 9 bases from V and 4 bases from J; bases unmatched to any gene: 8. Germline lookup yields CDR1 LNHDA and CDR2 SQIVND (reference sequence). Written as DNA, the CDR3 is TGTGCCAGCGCTGATAGCGGGAGGGTTTACGAGCAGTACTTC. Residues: CASADSGRVYEQYF.

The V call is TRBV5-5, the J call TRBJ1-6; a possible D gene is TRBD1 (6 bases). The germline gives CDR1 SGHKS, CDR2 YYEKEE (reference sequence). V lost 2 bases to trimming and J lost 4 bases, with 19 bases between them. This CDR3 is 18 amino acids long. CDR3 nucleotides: TGTGCCAGCAGCTTAGAAGACCCGGGACAAATTTATAATTCACCCCTCCACTTT. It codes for CASSLEDPGQIYNSPLHF.

CDR3 protein: CASSDLQGSPLHF. CDR3 bases: TGTGCCAGCAGTGATCTACAGGGCTCACCCCTCCACTTT. This rearrangement joins TRBV6-4 to TRBJ1-6, with a possible D match to TRBD1 (6 bases). The germline gives CDR1 MRHNA, CDR2 SNTAGT. V was trimmed by 3 bases and J by 10 bases, leaving 10 bases between them. The CDR3 consists of 13 residues.

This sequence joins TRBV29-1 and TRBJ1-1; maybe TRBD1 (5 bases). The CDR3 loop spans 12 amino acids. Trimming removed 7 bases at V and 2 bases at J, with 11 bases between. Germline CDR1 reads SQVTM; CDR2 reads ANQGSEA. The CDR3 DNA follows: TGCAGCGGTCGGACAATAAACACTGAAGCTTTCTTT. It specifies CSGRTINTEAFF. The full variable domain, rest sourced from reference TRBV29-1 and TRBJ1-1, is SAVISQKPSRDICQRGTSLTIQCQVDSQVTMMFWYRQQPGQSLTLIATANQGSEATYESGFVIDKFPISRPNLTFSTLTVSNMSPEDSSIYLCSGRTINTEAFFGQGTRLTVV.